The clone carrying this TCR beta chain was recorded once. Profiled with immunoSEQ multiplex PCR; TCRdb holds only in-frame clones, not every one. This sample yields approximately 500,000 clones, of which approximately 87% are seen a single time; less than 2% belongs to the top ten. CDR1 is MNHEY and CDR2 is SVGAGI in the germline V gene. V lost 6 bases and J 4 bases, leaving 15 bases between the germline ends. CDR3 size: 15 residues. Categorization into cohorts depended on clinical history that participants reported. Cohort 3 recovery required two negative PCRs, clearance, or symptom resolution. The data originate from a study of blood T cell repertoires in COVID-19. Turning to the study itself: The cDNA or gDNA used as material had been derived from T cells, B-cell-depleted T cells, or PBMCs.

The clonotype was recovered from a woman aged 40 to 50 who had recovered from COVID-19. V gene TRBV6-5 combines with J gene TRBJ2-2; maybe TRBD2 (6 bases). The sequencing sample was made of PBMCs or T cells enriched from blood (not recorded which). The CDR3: CASRTTGVGTGELFF. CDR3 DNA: TGTGCCAGCAGGACCACGGGAGTAGGCACCGGGGAGCTGTTTTTT.